A single sample is the source of the 5 T cell receptor beta chains below, sequenced in a study of shared clonotypes between healthy human individuals. The repertoire was sequenced with immunoSEQ multiplex PCR; TCRdb's copy has only in-frame clones and lacks some. The data hold roughly 1,500,000 clones, with 95% to 99% observed a single time. Material: naive CD4+ T cells sorted from blood. Subset meaning: CD45RA+ positively selected. Source of these receptors: a man between 25 and 39 years old in good health.

J is TRBJ2-7 and V is TRBV11-2; possibly TRBD1 or TRBD2 for D (5 bases each). The germline CDR1 and CDR2 sequences are SGHAT and FQNNGV. The CDR3 runs 16 residues. The germline V and J ends were trimmed by 2 bases and 2 bases, with 16 bases remaining between them. The CDR3 region is CASSLRAGTITYEQYF. The DNA for the CDR3 is TGTGCCAGCAGCTTAAGGGCCGGGACGATCACCTACGAGCAGTACTTC.

As to this clone: At the DNA level, this CDR3 is encoded by other sequences in the same sample as well. This rearrangement joins TRBV18 to TRBJ1-1, with D hard to call. CDR3 size: 13 residues. Trimming shortened V by 3 bases and J by 0 bases, and 5 bases separated the two germline ends. Germline assignment: CDR1 KGHSH and CDR2 LQKENI. CDR3 residues: CASSPSVNTEAFF. The DNA for the CDR3 is TGTGCCAGCTCACCCTCAGTGAACACTGAAGCTTTCTTT.

For this clone: The same CDR3 can be traced to other DNA sequences in this sample. The rearrangement uses TRBV18 and TRBJ2-1; D not certain. Germline CDR1 KGHSH, CDR2 LQKENI. CDR3 length equals 12 residues. Trimming removed 3 bases from V and 7 bases from J, with 7 bases in between. The CDR3 is CASSPTPNEQFF. In DNA, the CDR3 is TGTGCCAGCTCACCGACGCCGAATGAGCAGTTCTTC.

This chain links TRBV5-1 with TRBJ2-1; D might be TRBD2 (5 bases). V lost 3 bases to trimming and J lost 6 bases, with 10 bases between them. The length of the CDR3 is 13 residues. CDR1 and CDR2 from the germline V gene are SGHRS and YFSETQ. The CDR3 DNA reads as TGCGCCAGCAGCTCCGGACTTATCAATGAGCAGTTCTTC. It specifies CASSSGLINEQFF.

V is TRBV6-6 and J is TRBJ1-5, with 9 nucleotides matching TRBD1. With 4 bases clipped from V and 6 bases from J, the junction kept 10 bases outside the gene matches. The CDR3 is made up of 16 amino acids. CDR1 and CDR2 (germline): MNHNY, SVGAGI (reference sequence). The CDR3 DNA is TGTGCCAGCAGTTTACTGGGGACAGGGAATAGTCAGCCCCAGCATTTT. Translation gives CASSLLGTGNSQPQHF.